The clone carrying this T cell receptor (beta chain) has just a few counts. What it recognizes is unknown. This sample stems from a study of CD8 T cells in ankylosing spondylitis. Regarding the study as a whole: As reported, disease-linked clones showed significant enrichment in matched ankylosing spondylitis synovial fluid. Disease-linked clones were CD8+ and relatively rare in peripheral blood. Both synovial fluid and blood in reactive arthritis had previously been reported to carry some motif variants.

Quantitative 5'-RACE was performed with molecular barcodes, and it yielded the TCR beta libraries. Each CDR3 protein gets one entry after TCRdb re-called the 5' RACE reads with MiXCR. The sample carries about 150,000 distinct CDR3 sequences, approximately 48% recorded once. Germline CDR1 reads LGHDT; CDR2 reads YNNKEL (reference sequence). This CDR3 is 11 amino acids long. The V and J ends lost 0 bases and 5 bases respectively, with 1 base between them. The TCR was taken from a male donor with ankylosing spondylitis. Material for sequencing was synovial fluid, either unsorted or a sorted T cell fraction (not recorded which). J is TRBJ2-5 and V is TRBV3-1; no firm D call. This CDR3 reads CASSQEETQYF. DNA of the CDR3: TGTGCCAGCAGCCAAGAGGAGACCCAGTACTTC.